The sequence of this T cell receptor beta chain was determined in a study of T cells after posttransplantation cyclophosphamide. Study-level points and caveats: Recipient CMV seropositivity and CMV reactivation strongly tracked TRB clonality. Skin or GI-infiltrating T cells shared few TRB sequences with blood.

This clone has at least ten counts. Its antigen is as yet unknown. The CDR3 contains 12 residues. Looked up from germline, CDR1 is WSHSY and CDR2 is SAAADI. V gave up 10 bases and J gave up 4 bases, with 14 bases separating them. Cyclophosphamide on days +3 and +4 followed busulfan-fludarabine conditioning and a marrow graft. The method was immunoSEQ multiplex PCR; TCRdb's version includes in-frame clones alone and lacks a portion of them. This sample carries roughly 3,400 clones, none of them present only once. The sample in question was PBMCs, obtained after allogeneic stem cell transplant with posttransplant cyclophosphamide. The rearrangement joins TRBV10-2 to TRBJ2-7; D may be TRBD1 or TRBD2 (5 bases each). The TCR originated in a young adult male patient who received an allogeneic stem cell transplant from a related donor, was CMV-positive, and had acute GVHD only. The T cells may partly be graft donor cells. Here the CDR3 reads CATSEGRYEQYF. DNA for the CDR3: TGCGCCACCTCCGAGGGGCGGTACGAGCAGTACTTC.